The clone carrying this TCR beta chain was found many times. Its cognate antigen is unknown. This sample was taken from a study of T cells in Graves' hyperthyroidism and ophthalmopathy. Study-wide context: Peripheral blood draws took place at initial diagnosis, ahead of any treatment.

Germline-derived CDR1 and CDR2 are MNHEY and SVGAGI. This CDR3 is 14 amino acids long. V was pared by 0 bases and J by 6 bases, with 11 bases between. Researchers amplified the TCR beta CDR3 regions from RNA transcripts. The HTBI primer set drove a first-round RT-PCR of the TCR CDR3. TCRdb reprocessed the multiplex PCR reads with MiXCR, giving one entry per CDR3 protein. The sample records approximately 600,000 distinct CDR3 sequences, about 15% being singletons. General study results and limits: Most clonotypes expanded in thyroid above 0.001 were likewise present in blood.

The chain uses TRBV6-5 and TRBJ1-1; unclear D gene. Sequencing was done on a sample of blood. The origin of this receptor is a woman in her forties with Graves' ophthalmopathy. CDR3 nucleotides: TGTGCCAGCAGTTACTCGCAAGGTGGGGCTGAAGCTTTCTTT. Translated, it gives CASSYSQGGAEAFF.